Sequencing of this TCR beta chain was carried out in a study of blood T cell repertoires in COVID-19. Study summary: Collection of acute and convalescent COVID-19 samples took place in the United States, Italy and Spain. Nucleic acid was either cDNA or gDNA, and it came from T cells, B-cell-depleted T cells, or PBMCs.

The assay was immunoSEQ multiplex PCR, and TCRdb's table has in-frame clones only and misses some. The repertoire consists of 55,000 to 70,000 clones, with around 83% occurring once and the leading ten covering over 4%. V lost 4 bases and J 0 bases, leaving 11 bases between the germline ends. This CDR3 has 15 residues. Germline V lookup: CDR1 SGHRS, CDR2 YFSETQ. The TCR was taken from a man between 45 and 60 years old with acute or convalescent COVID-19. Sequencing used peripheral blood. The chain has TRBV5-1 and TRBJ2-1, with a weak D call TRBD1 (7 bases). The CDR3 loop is CASSPGGSSYNEQFF. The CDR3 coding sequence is TGCGCCAGCAGCCCAGGGGGGAGCTCCTACAATGAGCAGTTCTTC.